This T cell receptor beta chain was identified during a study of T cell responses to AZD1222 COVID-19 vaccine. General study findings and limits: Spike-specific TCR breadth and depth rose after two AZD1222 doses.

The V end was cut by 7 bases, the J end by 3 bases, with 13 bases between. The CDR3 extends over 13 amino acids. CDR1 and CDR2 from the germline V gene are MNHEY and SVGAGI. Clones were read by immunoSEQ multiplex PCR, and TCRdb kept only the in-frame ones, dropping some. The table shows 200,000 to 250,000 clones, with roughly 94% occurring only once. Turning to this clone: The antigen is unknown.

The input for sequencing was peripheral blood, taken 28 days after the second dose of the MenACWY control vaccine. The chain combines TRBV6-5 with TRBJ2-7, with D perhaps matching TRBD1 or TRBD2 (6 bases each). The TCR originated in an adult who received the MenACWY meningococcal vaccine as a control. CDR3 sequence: CASTAGQFYEQYF. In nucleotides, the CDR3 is TGTGCCAGCACTGCGGGACAATTCTACGAGCAGTACTTC.